A single sample is the source of the 21 T cell receptor beta chains below, sequenced in a study of radiotherapy plus CTLA-4 blockade in lung cancer. Clones were sequenced by immunoSEQ multiplex PCR, and TCRdb holds only the in-frame ones, with some missing. In the table there are over 85,000 clones, 65% to 85% of which are singletons. The sequenced sample was peripheral blood, obtained from a patient treated with radiotherapy plus ipilimumab. Every receptor here comes from a human donor with non-small cell lung cancer who had a partial response to radiotherapy plus ipilimumab. Some clones in this sample may be carry-over from other donors' samples.

V gene TRBV11-2 combines with J gene TRBJ2-7, with 7 positions matching TRBD1. Germline V gene data show CDR1 as SGHAT and CDR2 as FQNNGV. The CDR3 consists of 15 residues. Trimming took 5 bases from V and 0 from J; bases not matched to a gene: 7. The CDR3 loop reads CASSTGTVSSYEQYF. Written as DNA, the CDR3 is TGTGCCAGCAGCACTGGGACAGTCTCCTCCTACGAGCAGTACTTC. The full variable domain, with the rest looked up from reference TRBV11-2 and TRBJ2-7, is EAGVAQSPRYKIIEKRQSVAFWCNPISGHATLYWYQQILGQGPKLLIQFQNNGVVDDSQLPKDRFSAERLKGVDSTLKIQPAKLEDSAVYLCASSTGTVSSYEQYFGPGTRLTVT.

The chain has TRBV5-1 and TRBJ2-3, with D perhaps matching TRBD2 (5 bases). The germline V and J ends were trimmed by 4 bases and 4 bases, with 10 bases remaining between them. This CDR3 has 13 residues. The germline V gene encodes CDR1 SGHRS and CDR2 YFSETQ. In nucleotides, the CDR3 is TGCGCCAGCAGCGAGAGGCGGGCAGATACGCAGTATTTT. Its translation: CASSERRADTQYF.

The chain combines TRBV11-1 with TRBJ2-5; D possibly corresponds to TRBD1 (6 bases). CDR1 and CDR2 (germline): SGHAT, FQDESV (reference sequence). Trimming cost V 5 bases and J 0 bases, with 13 bases left between them. This CDR3 region has 15 residues. CDR3 in amino acids: CASSRATGNQETQYF. The CDR3 DNA is TGTGCCAGCAGCCGCGCCACAGGGAACCAAGAGACCCAGTACTTC.

J is TRBJ2-7 and V is TRBV27; 8 nucleotides agree with TRBD2. The CDR3 extends over 14 amino acids. V lost 3 bases to trimming and J lost 5 bases; unmatched junction nucleotides: 6. The germline gives CDR1 MNHEY, CDR2 SMNVEV (reference sequence). The CDR3 is CASSFFAGGNEQYF. As DNA, the CDR3 is TGTGCCAGCAGTTTTTTTGCGGGAGGTAACGAGCAGTACTTC.

This chain joins TRBV5-4 and TRBJ2-7, with D perhaps matching TRBD1 (5 bases). Per the germline V gene, CDR1 is SGHNT and CDR2 is YYREEE (reference sequence). V lost 0 bases, J lost 3 bases, and 10 bases lay in between. There are 14 residues in the CDR3. CDR3 sequence (DNA): TGTGCCAGCAGCTTGGGAGGCAGGGTCTACGAGCAGTACTTC. This codes for CASSLGGRVYEQYF. The variable domain in full, completed from reference TRBV5-4 and TRBJ2-7, reads ETGVTQSPTHLIKTRGQQVTLRCSSQSGHNTVSWYQQALGQGPQFIFQYYREEENGRGNFPPRFSGLQFPNYSSELNVNALELDDSALYLCASSLGGRVYEQYFGPGTRLTVT.

This chain uses TRBV7-9 with TRBJ2-2, with D perhaps TRBD1 (6 bases). Germline V gives CDR1 SEHNR, CDR2 FQNEAQ (reference sequence). The V end was cut by 5 bases, the J end by 6 bases, with 13 bases between. This CDR3 region has 14 residues. Here the CDR3 reads CASSRDTAAGELFF. In DNA form, the CDR3 reads TGTGCCAGCAGCCGGGACACCGCGGCCGGGGAGCTGTTTTTT.

The chain employs TRBV29-1 and TRBJ1-1, with TRBD1 as a possible D gene (6 bases). Deletions cut 6 bases from V and 5 bases from J, with 16 bases between. CDR3 length: 13 amino acids. Germline V CDR1 and CDR2: SQVTM, ANQGSEA. The CDR3 spells CSVRKGVGTEAFF. In DNA form, the CDR3 reads TGCAGCGTCAGAAAGGGGGTCGGTACTGAAGCTTTCTTT.

This chain joins TRBV11-2 and TRBJ1-1; D call uncertain. V shed 5 bases and J shed 0 bases, with 7 bases lying between them. Germline CDR1 SGHAT, CDR2 FQNNGV. CDR3 length: 13 amino acids. The CDR3 nucleotides read TGTGCCAGCAGCCGCGGGGTGAACACTGAAGCTTTCTTT. The encoded protein is CASSRGVNTEAFF.

This chain links TRBV7-2 with TRBJ1-1; D is unclear. V shed 6 bases and J shed 0 bases, with 14 bases lying between them. The CDR3 spans 15 residues. Germline CDR1 and CDR2: SGHTA and FQGNSA. The CDR3 DNA is TGTGCCAGCAGTCAAGAAGCACGTCTGAACACTGAAGCTTTCTTT. Protein: CASSQEARLNTEAFF.

The chain recombines TRBV10-2 with TRBJ2-2, with 9 bases matching TRBD1. The CDR3 sequence is 15 residues long. Germline trimming cut 0 bases from V and 8 bases from J; bases unmatched to any gene: 4. The germline CDR1 and CDR2 sequences are WSHSY and SAAADI. The CDR3 DNA reads as TGCGCCAGCAGTGAGTCGAGGGACAGGGCGGGGGAGCTGTTTTTT. Protein product: CASSESRDRAGELFF.

J is TRBJ2-7 and V is TRBV6-5; D not resolved. Between the trimmed V and J ends, which lost 5 bases and 4 bases, there was a span of 18 bases. CDR3 length: 15 residues. CDR1 and CDR2 (germline): MNHEY, SVGAGI. The CDR3 reads CASSKTTSMVYEQYF. The CDR3 DNA is TGTGCCAGCAGTAAAACGACAAGCATGGTTTACGAGCAGTACTTC.

The chain uses TRBV5-1 and TRBJ1-2, with a weak D call TRBD1 (6 bases). The CDR3 extends over 14 amino acids. The V end was cut by 0 bases, the J end by 4 bases, with 10 bases between. Germline V CDR1 and CDR2: SGHRS, YFSETQ. CDR3 DNA sequence: TGCGCCAGCAGCTTGGAGCAGGGGTCCTATGGCTACACCTTC. Amino acid sequence: CASSLEQGSYGYTF.

In its sample, this clone was seen a few times. J is TRBJ2-5 and V is TRBV2; TRBD2 matches 8 bases. CDR3 length equals 18 residues. V gave up 2 bases and J gave up 5 bases; unmatched junction bases: 16. Germline V lookup: CDR1 SNHLY, CDR2 FYNNEI. For the CDR3, the DNA is TGTGCCAGCAGTGAATCATTGGGTCTAGCGGGCTGGGAGGAGACCCAGTACTTC. It encodes CASSESLGLAGWEETQYF.

The chain recombines TRBV7-9 with TRBJ1-2; 9 bases fit TRBD1. The J segment lost 3 bases and the V segment lost 6 bases, leaving 8 bases of the junction unmatched. The CDR3 is 15 residues long. The germline V gene encodes CDR1 SEHNR and CDR2 FQNEAQ (reference sequence). The CDR3 loop is CASSSTGGAYYGYTF. In DNA, the CDR3 is TGTGCCAGCAGTTCTACAGGGGGCGCGTACTATGGCTACACCTTC.

This sequence joins TRBV4-1 and TRBJ2-7; 7 nucleotides agree with TRBD2. The germline V gene has CDR1 MGHRA and CDR2 YSYEKL. The CDR3 loop spans 15 amino acids. V gave up 3 bases and J gave up 3 bases; unmatched junction bases: 8. This chain's CDR3 is CASSQVSGFYYEQYF. In nucleotides, the CDR3 is TGCGCCAGCAGCCAGGTTAGCGGGTTCTACTACGAGCAGTACTTC.

The chain is built from TRBV7-6 and TRBJ1-5; D is unclear. Deletions cut 5 bases from V and 0 bases from J, with 17 bases between. This CDR3 region has 17 residues. The germline V gene encodes CDR1 SGHVS and CDR2 FNYEAQ. The CDR3 is CASSVLSPGNSNQPQHF. The CDR3 region has the DNA TGTGCCAGCAGCGTTCTATCTCCGGGAAATAGCAATCAGCCCCAGCATTTT.

The J gene is TRBJ1-2, the V gene TRBV9; D possibly corresponds to TRBD1 (6 bases). Trimming removed 2 bases from V and 2 bases from J, with 16 bases in between. Germline CDR1 is SGDLS and CDR2 is YYNGEE. The CDR3 extends over 16 amino acids. The CDR3 loop is CASSVGTPYLNYGYTF. The CDR3 nucleotides are TGTGCCAGCAGCGTTGGGACACCGTACCTCAACTATGGCTACACCTTC.

The rearrangement links TRBV4-2 to TRBJ2-3, with 9 bases lining up with TRBD2. The V gene end was trimmed by 3 bases and the J gene end by 4 bases; junction bases not matched to a gene: 8. The germline V gene has CDR1 LGHNA and CDR2 YNFKEQ. The CDR3 sequence is 16 residues long. CDR3 sequence (DNA): TGTGCCAGCAGCCATTTGCGCGGGGGGGCCCCAGATACGCAGTATTTT. Translation gives CASSHLRGGAPDTQYF.

The chain couples TRBV18 to TRBJ2-5; 7 nucleotides align to TRBD1. The germline CDR1 and CDR2 sequences are KGHSH and LQKENI. J lost 3 bases, V lost 0 bases, and 4 bases had no gene match. The CDR3 loop spans 15 amino acids. CDR3 in DNA: TGTGCCAGCTCACCACCGGGACAGACCGAAGAGACCCAGTACTTC. Its protein product is CASSPPGQTEETQYF.

The rearrangement uses TRBV28 and TRBJ2-3; 9 bases line up with TRBD2. The CDR3 contains 15 residues. Germline V CDR1 and CDR2: MDHEN, SYDVKM. With V trimmed by 2 bases and J by 2 bases, 2 bases remained unmatched. The CDR3 nucleotides read TGTGCCAGCAGTTTAGCGGGGGGGTTCACAGATACGCAGTATTTT. Amino acid sequence: CASSLAGGFTDTQYF.

V is TRBV2 and J is TRBJ2-1; D gene uncertain. The ends were cut back, 7 bases at V and 0 bases at J, with 7 bases in the middle. This CDR3 has 13 amino acids. Germline V gene data show CDR1 as SNHLY and CDR2 as FYNNEI. The CDR3 nucleotides are TGTGCCAGCACTCTGAGCTCCTACAATGAGCAGTTCTTC. Protein product: CASTLSSYNEQFF.